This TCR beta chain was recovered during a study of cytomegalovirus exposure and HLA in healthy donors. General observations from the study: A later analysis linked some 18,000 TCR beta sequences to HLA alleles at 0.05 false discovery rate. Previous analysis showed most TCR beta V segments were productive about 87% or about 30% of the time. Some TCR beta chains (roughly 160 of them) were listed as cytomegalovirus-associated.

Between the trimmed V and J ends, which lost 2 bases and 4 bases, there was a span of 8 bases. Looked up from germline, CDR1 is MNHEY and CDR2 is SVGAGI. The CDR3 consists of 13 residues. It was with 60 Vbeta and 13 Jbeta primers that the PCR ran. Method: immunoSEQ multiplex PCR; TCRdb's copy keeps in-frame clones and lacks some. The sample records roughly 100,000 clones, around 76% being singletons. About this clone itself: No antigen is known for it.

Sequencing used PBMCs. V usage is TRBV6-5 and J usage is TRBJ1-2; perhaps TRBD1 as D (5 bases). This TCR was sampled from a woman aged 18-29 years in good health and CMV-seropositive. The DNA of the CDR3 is TGTGCCAGCAGTTACCAGGGCAGCTATGGCTACACCTTC. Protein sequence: CASSYQGSYGYTF.